This T cell receptor beta chain was recovered during a study of control samples from healthy donors and cancer patients. The method was immunoSEQ multiplex PCR; TCRdb's version includes in-frame clones alone and lacks a portion of them. The profile covers about 98,000 clones, with roughly four fifths appearing a single time and 2% taken by the ten largest. The CDR3 contains 12 residues. Germline CDR1 reads SQVTM; CDR2 reads ANQGSEA. Trimming cost V 5 bases and J 4 bases, with 11 bases left between them. The origin of this receptor is a man in his sixties in good health. The rearrangement links TRBV29-1 to TRBJ1-1, with D possibly TRBD1 on 6 matching bases. The sequenced sample was blood. DNA of the CDR3: TGCAGCGTTTCTAAGGGGGGCACTGAAGCTTTCTTT. Encoded protein: CSVSKGGTEAFF. Together with reference TRBV29-1 and TRBJ1-1, the CDR3 gives the full variable domain: SAVISQKPSRDICQRGTSLTIQCQVDSQVTMMFWYRQQPGQSLTLIATANQGSEATYESGFVIDKFPISRPNLTFSTLTVSNMSPEDSSIYLCSVSKGGTEAFFGQGTRLTVV.